The next 10 T cell receptor beta chains were all read from a single sample in a study of T cells in Graves' hyperthyroidism and ophthalmopathy. The CDR3 regions of TCR beta were amplified from RNA transcripts. First-round RT-PCR targeting the TCR CDR3 was performed with the HTBI primer set. TCRdb independently ran MiXCR on the multiplex PCR reads; one entry per CDR3 protein. The top ten clones hold 30% to 35% of a sample with 350,000 to 400,000 distinct CDR3 sequences, 14% to 15% of them seen once. Material for sequencing was blood. The receptors shown here come from a woman in her twenties or thirties with Graves' hyperthyroidism.

The chain recombines TRBV5-4 with TRBJ1-2, with 7 bases lining up with TRBD1. The V segment lost 2 bases and the J segment 1 base; nucleotides outside the gene matches: 5. CDR1 and CDR2 (germline): SGHNT, YYREEE (reference sequence). The length of the CDR3 is 15 residues. The CDR3 is CASSLPDRVNYGYTF. The CDR3 nucleotides are TGTGCCAGCAGCTTACCTGACAGGGTTAACTATGGCTACACCTTC.

This clonotype was detected only a few times. This likely comes from a read error, as the CDR3 has no conserved phenylalanine or tryptophan at its end. The V gene is TRBV12-5, the J gene TRBJ2-7, with TRBD2 matching 8 bases. Looked up from germline, CDR1 is LGHNT and CDR2 is FRNRAP. V shed 0 bases, J shed 2 bases, and the junction held 9 bases outside the gene matches. The CDR3 runs to 17 residues. The CDR3 DNA sequence: TGTGCTAGTGGTTTGGTACTGAGGACTAGCCCTACCTACGAGCAGTACCTC. Translating it yields CASGLVLRTSPTYEQYL.

Many counts were recorded for this clonotype. The chain recombines TRBV13 with TRBJ1-5; no firm D call. The CDR3 has 14 residues. With 5 bases removed from V and 7 bases from J, the gap between germline ends came to 15 bases. Germline V gene sequence: CDR1 PRHDT, CDR2 FYEKMQ (reference sequence). CDR3 region: CASSNRAVGQPQHF. CDR3 nucleotides: TGTGCCAGCAGCAACCGGGCAGTGGGCCAGCCCCAGCATTTT.

This clonotype was found many times. The chain links TRBV20-1 to TRBJ1-5; TRBD1 matches at 8 bases. V shed 3 bases, J shed 7 bases, and the junction held 5 bases outside the gene matches. The CDR3 is 13 residues long. Germline CDR1 reads DFQATT; CDR2 reads SNEGSKA (reference sequence). The CDR3 bases are TGCAGTGCTAGTCAGGGGGCGGGACAGCCCCAGCATTTT. Protein product: CSASQGAGQPQHF.

V gene TRBV2 combines with J gene TRBJ2-2; D ambiguous. The CDR3 loop spans 14 amino acids. The germline V gene encodes CDR1 SNHLY and CDR2 FYNNEI. The ends were cut back, 6 bases at V and 7 bases at J, with 15 bases in the middle. The CDR3 sequence: CASRLVFFRGELFF. The CDR3 DNA reads TGTGCCAGCAGATTAGTATTCTTTCGCGGGGAGCTGTTTTTT.

This clonotype has ten or more counts. The chain recombines TRBV18 with TRBJ1-5; no firm D call. This CDR3 contains 13 residues. CDR1 and CDR2 from the germline V gene are KGHSH and LQKENI. V lost 3 bases to trimming and J lost 5 bases, with 8 bases between them. In DNA form, the CDR3 reads TGTGCCAGCTCACCCCAGAGAGATCAGCCCCAGCATTTT. Amino acids: CASSPQRDQPQHF.

This clonotype was recorded a few times. This may be a read error: a much more frequent sequence differs by one nucleotide. V is TRBV2 and J is TRBJ1-4, with 11 bases aligning to TRBD1. Germline CDR1 is SNHLY and CDR2 is FYNNEI. This CDR3 spans 18 amino acids. Here the CDR3 reads CASSEWTGGTKDNEKLLF. CDR3 DNA sequence: TGTGCCAGCAGTGAATGGACAGGGGGCACTAAAGATAATGAAAAACTGCTTTTT.

In its sample, this clonotype was seen a few times. The rearrangement links TRBV11-1 to TRBJ2-4; D could derive from TRBD1 or TRBD2 (5 bases each). CDR3 length equals 12 residues. Between the trimmed V and J ends, which lost 1 base and 9 bases, there was a span of 7 bases. Germline V gene lookup returns CDR1 SGHAT and CDR2 FQDESV (reference sequence). CDR3 DNA sequence: TGTGCCAGCAGCTTAGAAGGGACCATTCAGTACTTC. Translated: CASSLEGTIQYF.

This clonotype appeared many times. This chain connects TRBV20-1 to TRBJ2-3; the match to TRBD2 covers 12 bases. Per the germline V gene, CDR1 is DFQATT and CDR2 is SNEGSKA (reference sequence). This CDR3 is 12 amino acids long. V trimming: 7 bases; J trimming: 6 bases; junction bases outside the gene matches: 2. The CDR3 here is CSVTSGGDTQYF. Here the CDR3 DNA reads TGCAGTGTAACTAGCGGGGGGGATACGCAGTATTTT.

The chain employs TRBV4-1 and TRBJ2-7, with TRBD1 identical over 8 bases. J lost 5 bases, V lost 8 bases, and 8 bases had no gene match. The CDR3 extends over 13 amino acids. In germline, CDR1 is MGHRA, CDR2 YSYEKL. The CDR3 reads CASGSGGTNEQYF. The CDR3 DNA sequence: TGCGCCAGCGGGTCAGGGGGCACAAACGAGCAGTACTTC.